The 19 T cell receptor beta chains below come from one sample, sequenced in a study of T cell repertoires in cytomegalovirus infection. Antigens of these TCRs are unknown. Via MiXCR, TCRdb re-called the reads, giving one row per CDR3 protein. The sample includes approximately 1,000,000 distinct CDR3 sequences, about 33% of them seen just once. The sample here was cultured CD8+ T cells from PBMCs, taken from culture after CMV antigen stimulation. The receptors originated from a human donor in good health (CMV status not recorded). Some clones in this sample may be carry-over from other donors' samples.

This clonotype came up a few times. The chain couples TRBV4-3 to TRBJ2-2; perhaps D is TRBD1 or TRBD2 (6 bases each). CDR1 and CDR2 (germline): LGHNA, YSLEER. The CDR3 sequence is 16 residues long. V lost 7 bases and J 0 bases, leaving 15 bases between the germline ends. DNA for the CDR3: TGCGCCAGCACCAAAGAGGGGGGATCGAACACCGGGGAGCTGTTTTTT. This encodes CASTKEGGSNTGELFF.

The rearrangement joins TRBV18 to TRBJ1-6; 7 bases align to TRBD1. The CDR3 has 15 amino acids. Germline CDR1 reads KGHSH; CDR2 reads LQKENI. J lost 7 bases, V lost 3 bases, and 6 bases had no gene match. This chain's CDR3 is CASSPTDRLNSPLHF. CDR3 nucleotides: TGTGCCAGCTCACCTACGGACAGGTTAAATTCACCCCTCCACTTT. The entire variable domain, with the rest obtained from reference TRBV18 and TRBJ1-6, is as follows: NAGVMQNPRHLVRRRGQEARLRCSPMKGHSHVYWYRQLPEEGLKFMVYLQKENIIDESGMPKERFSAEFPKEGPSILRIQQVVRGDSAAYFCASSPTDRLNSPLHFGNGTRLTVT.

V is TRBV6-5 and J is TRBJ1-4; D is possibly TRBD1 (5 bases). Trimming shortened V by 2 bases and J by 7 bases, and 14 bases separated the two germline ends. Germline values: CDR1 MNHEY, CDR2 SVGAGI. The CDR3 runs to 15 residues. DNA for the CDR3: TGTGCCAGCAGTTACCAGACGCAGGGTACTGAAAAACTGTTTTTT. It codes for CASSYQTQGTEKLFF.

There are a few counts of this clonotype. This chain connects TRBV6-5 to TRBJ1-1; 8 positions match TRBD1. The CDR3 has 20 residues. Germline V gives CDR1 MNHEY, CDR2 SVGAGI. Germline trimming cut 2 bases from V and 6 bases from J; bases unmatched to any gene: 23. CDR3 amino acids: CASSYDRFSALTGEGAEAFF. The CDR3, as DNA: TGTGCCAGCAGTTACGACCGCTTCTCCGCCCTGACAGGGGAGGGGGCTGAAGCTTTCTTT.

This clonotype was observed a few times. V gene TRBV20-1 combines with J gene TRBJ1-1; 9 bases are a match to TRBD1. This CDR3 comprises 15 residues. Per the germline V gene, CDR1 is DFQATT and CDR2 is SNEGSKA (reference sequence). V shed 3 bases, J shed 4 bases, and the junction held 9 bases outside the gene matches. CDR3 loop: CSARRFKTGGTEAFF. The CDR3 DNA reads TGCAGTGCTAGGAGGTTCAAGACAGGGGGCACTGAAGCTTTCTTT.

In its sample, this clonotype was seen a few times. Given a much more abundant clone one base away, this may be a read error. The gene calls are TRBV2 and TRBJ2-3, with 8 bases aligning to TRBD1. CDR3 length: 12 residues. Germline-derived CDR1 and CDR2 are SNHLY and FYNNEI. Losses at the gene ends were 10 bases for V and 4 bases for J; bases not matched to a gene: 4. The CDR3 loop reads CATLTGADTQYF. CDR3 bases: TGTGCCACCCTGACAGGGGCAGATACGCAGTATTTT.

The gene calls are TRBV15 and TRBJ1-4; 7 bases are a match to TRBD1. V gave up 6 bases and J gave up 6 bases; unmatched junction bases: 10. Looked up from germline, CDR1 is LNHNV and CDR2 is YYDKDF (reference sequence). CDR3 length: 15 amino acids. CDR3 bases: TGTGCCACCAGGGGCTTGGGACAGCCGTATGAAAAACTGTTTTTT. Translating gives CATRGLGQPYEKLFF.

The sample holds a few counts of this clonotype. The rearrangement links TRBV6-2 or TRBV6-3 to TRBJ2-1; TRBD1 or TRBD2 may be the D gene (7 bases each). In germline, CDR1 is MNHEY, CDR2 SVGEGT. This CDR3 has 13 amino acids. V was clipped by 5 bases and J by 9 bases, with 14 bases between them. Here the CDR3 reads CASSQGGEVEQFF. In DNA, the CDR3 is TGTGCCAGCAGTCAGGGGGGGGAGGTTGAGCAGTTCTTC.

Comments on this clonotype: Germline is not matched at one junction end, which may reflect a read error. V and J are TRBV5-6 and TRBJ1-2; D is unclear. Germline V gene lookup returns CDR1 SGHDT and CDR2 YYEEEE. This CDR3 is built from 16 residues. This CDR3 is CVSSLELALRSHGYTF. The CDR3 DNA is TGTGTCAGCAGCTTGGAACTGGCACTAAGGAGTCATGGCTACACCTTC. Full variable domain (rest looked up from reference TRBV5-6 and TRBJ1-2): DAGVTQSPTHLIKTRGQQVTLRCSPKSGHDTVSWYQQALGQGPQFIFQYYEEEERQRGNFPDRFSGHQFPNYSSELNVNALLLGDSALYLCVSSLELALRSHGYTFGSGTRLTVV.

This clonotype was recorded a few times. J is TRBJ1-1 and V is TRBV7-2; tentatively, D is TRBD1 (5 bases). Deletions cut 4 bases from V and 3 bases from J, with 9 bases between. The CDR3 covers 13 residues. CDR1 SGHTA and CDR2 FQGNSA come from the germline V gene. CDR3 DNA: TGTGCCAGCAGCTACTGGGGCGACACTGAAGCTTTCTTT. Its translation is CASSYWGDTEAFF.

The chain is built from TRBV20-1 and TRBJ1-5; a possible D gene is TRBD1 (6 bases). The V end lost 0 bases, the J end lost 5 bases, and 20 bases lay between the germline ends. CDR1 DFQATT and CDR2 SNEGSKA come from the germline V gene (reference sequence). The CDR3 extends over 17 amino acids. CDR3 region: CSARDLFVGDTYQPQHF. The CDR3 nucleotides read TGCAGTGCTAGAGATCTCTTCGTGGGGGACACCTATCAGCCCCAGCATTTT.

The chain employs TRBV14 and TRBJ2-1, with D perhaps matching TRBD1 or TRBD2 (5 bases each). CDR3 length: 15 residues. Trimming cost V 0 bases and J 8 bases, with 14 bases left between them. Germline lookup yields CDR1 SGHDN and CDR2 FVKESK. The CDR3 sequence: CASSQDSTRGDEQFF. The CDR3, as DNA: TGTGCCAGCAGCCAAGATTCTACAAGAGGGGATGAGCAGTTCTTC.

The sample holds a few counts of this clonotype. V is TRBV28 and J is TRBJ1-2; D unresolved. Trimming stripped 1 base from V and 4 bases from J, with 16 bases between. The CDR3 has 16 amino acids. Germline V CDR1 and CDR2: MDHEN, SYDVKM. The CDR3 sequence: CASSLSQTLLGYGYTF. The CDR3 DNA reads as TGTGCCAGCAGTTTATCGCAGACCCTTCTAGGCTATGGCTACACCTTC.

The rearrangement joins TRBV27 to TRBJ2-1; D perhaps matches TRBD1 (5 bases). The germline V gene has CDR1 MNHEY and CDR2 SMNVEV (reference sequence). Trimming pared 5 bases from V and 8 bases from J, leaving 10 bases between. This CDR3 has 12 amino acids. The CDR3 DNA follows: TGTGCCAGCAGTCCCCAGGGTCATGAGCAGTTCTTC. Translation: CASSPQGHEQFF.

This clonotype has only a few counts. This sequence joins TRBV4-2 and TRBJ2-1; maybe TRBD2 (6 bases). The germline V gene has CDR1 LGHNA and CDR2 YNFKEQ. With 1 base removed from V and 7 bases from J, the gap between germline ends came to 14 bases. This CDR3 has 15 amino acids. The CDR3 bases are TGTGCCAGCAGCCAAGGCGGGGACCCGGGAAATGAGCAGTTCTTC. As protein: CASSQGGDPGNEQFF.

Here the CDR3 DNA reads TGTGCCAGTAGTGACAGTCGCTCTGGAAACACCATATATTTT. Its protein product is CASSDSRSGNTIYF. The rearrangement uses TRBV19 and TRBJ1-3, with a tentative D call TRBD1 (5 bases). CDR3 length equals 14 residues. Trimming stripped 5 bases from V and 0 bases from J, with 8 bases between. Germline V gene data show CDR1 as LNHDA and CDR2 as SQIVND (reference sequence).

The chain couples TRBV9 to TRBJ2-7, with D tentatively TRBD2 (7 bases). The V gene's germline CDR1 is SGDLS and CDR2 YYNGEE. This CDR3 has 16 residues. V was clipped by 7 bases and J by 4 bases, with 24 bases between them. CDR3 DNA sequence: TGTGCCAGCGGTGGGGAGCGGGACAATGAGACTTACGAGCAGTACTTC. Translation: CASGGERDNETYEQYF.

CDR3 amino acids: CASSLGSGGPDVHNEQFF. CDR3 DNA: TGTGCCAGCAGCTTAGGAAGCGGGGGCCCTGACGTCCACAATGAGCAGTTCTTC. This chain joins TRBV7-8 and TRBJ2-1; 8 bases line up with TRBD2. The germline V gene encodes CDR1 SGHVS and CDR2 FQNEAQ. This CDR3 comprises 18 residues. V lost 1 base and J lost 5; bases outside the gene matches: 13.

The V call is TRBV2, the J call TRBJ2-1, with 8 bases fitting TRBD2. The CDR3 runs 16 residues. The junction had 6 bases not matched to a gene; V was cut back by 2 bases and J by 3 bases. The V gene's germline CDR1 is SNHLY and CDR2 FYNNEI. The CDR3 here is CASSESAGVNYNEQFF. In DNA, the CDR3 is TGTGCCAGCAGTGAATCAGCGGGGGTCAACTACAATGAGCAGTTCTTC.